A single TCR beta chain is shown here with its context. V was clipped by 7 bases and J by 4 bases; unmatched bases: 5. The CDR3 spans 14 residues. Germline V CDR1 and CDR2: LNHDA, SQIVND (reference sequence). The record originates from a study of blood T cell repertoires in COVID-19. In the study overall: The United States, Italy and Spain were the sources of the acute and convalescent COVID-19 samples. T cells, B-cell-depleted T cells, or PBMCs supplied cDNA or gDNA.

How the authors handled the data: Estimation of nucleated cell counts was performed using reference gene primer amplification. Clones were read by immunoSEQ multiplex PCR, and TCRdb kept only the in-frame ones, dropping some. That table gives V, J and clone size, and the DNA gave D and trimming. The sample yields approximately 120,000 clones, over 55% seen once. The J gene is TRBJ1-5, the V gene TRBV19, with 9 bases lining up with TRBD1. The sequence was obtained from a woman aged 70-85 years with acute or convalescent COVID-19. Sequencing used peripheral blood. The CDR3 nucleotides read TGTGCCAGTACCAGGACAGGGGATAATCAGCCCCAGCATTTT. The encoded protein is CASTRTGDNQPQHF.